This is a list of T cell receptor beta chains from one sample in a study of human T cells and chemical hapten exposure. One entry per CDR3 protein, called by TCRdb with MiXCR from the RACE reads. This table has under 450,000 distinct CDR3 sequences, about 6.9% appearing once. Sequencing used whole blood, obtained in connection with sensitization to the hapten diphenylcyclopropenone (DPC). Receptor source: a woman younger than 30 with alopecia areata. Some clones in this sample may be carry-over from other donors' samples. Both conserved end residues are part of each CDR3. D genes are given only for firm matches. Part of the rows lack a size; the others show once, few, many or a class for expanded clones.

J gene | clone size | D gene | V gene | CDR3 DNA | CDR3 protein
TRBJ2-3 | many | NA | TRBV18 | TGTGCCAGCTCACCATACAGGGTAGATACGCAGTATTTT | CASSPYRVDTQYF
TRBJ1-5 | many | NA | TRBV12-3/TRBV12-4 | TGTGCCAGCAGTTTAGAAACTATGGGCAATCAGCCCCAGCATTTT | CASSLETMGNQPQHF
TRBJ2-7 | NA | TRBD2 | TRBV3-1 | TGTGCCAGCAGCTGGGGGGGACGGTCCTACGAGCAGTACTTC | CASSWGGRSYEQYF
TRBJ1-1 | many | NA | TRBV20-1 | TGCAGTGCTAGAGACCTTGACAGTAACACTGAAGCTTTCTTT | CSARDLDSNTEAFF
TRBJ1-2 | few | NA | TRBV29-1 | TGCAGCGTTGAGGTTTCGTTGGATGGCTACACCTTC | CSVEVSLDGYTF
TRBJ2-2 | NA | NA | TRBV6-2/TRBV6-3 | TGTGCCAGCACCTCAGGACAGATACGCCTGAACACCGGGGAGCTGTTTTTT | CASTSGQIRLNTGELFF
TRBJ1-1 | few | NA | TRBV6-1 | TGTGCCAGCAGTGAAGAGGGCCGTACCACTGAGGCTTTCTTT | CASSEEGRTTEAFF
TRBJ1-2 | many | TRBD1 | TRBV10-3 | TGTGCCATCAGTGAGTCAGGAAGGACAGGGGGCTCTAACTATGGCTACACCTTC | CAISESGRTGGSNYGYTF
TRBJ1-6 | few | NA | TRBV7-9 | TGTGCCAGCACTCGGGGGGCAAGCTCCTATAATTCACCCCTCCACTTT | CASTRGASSYNSPLHF
TRBJ1-4 | many | NA | TRBV3-1 | TGTGCCAGCAGCCAAGAAGGAGGCTTCAATGAAAAACTGTTTTTT | CASSQEGGFNEKLFF
TRBJ1-2 | NA | TRBD1 | TRBV6-2/TRBV6-3 | TGTGCCAGCAGACAACAGGGGAACTATGGCTACACCTTC | CASRQQGNYGYTF
TRBJ1-3 | many | NA | TRBV4-3 | TGCGCCAGCAGCCAAGATCGTGCAGCCTCTGGAAACACCATATATTTT | CASSQDRAASGNTIYF
TRBJ2-7 | many | NA | TRBV12-3/TRBV12-4 | TGTGCCAGCAGTTTAGCCGCAGGAGGCCACGAGCAGTACTTC | CASSLAAGGHEQYF
TRBJ2-3 | many | NA | TRBV6-6 | TGTGCCAGCAGTTACTCAGGGGGTACTAGCACAGATACGCAGTATTTT | CASSYSGGTSTDTQYF
TRBJ1-3 | many | NA | TRBV7-9 | TGTGCCAACGTCCAGAGCTCTGGAAACACCATATATTTT | CANVQSSGNTIYF
TRBJ1-1 | many | NA | TRBV7-9 | TGTGCCAGCACAGGGACATTCATGAACACTGAAGCTTTCTTT | CASTGTFMNTEAFF
TRBJ2-5 | NA | TRBD2 | TRBV4-2 | TGTGCCAGCAGCCATGGACTAGCGGGGGGGGAAGAGACCCAGTACTTC | CASSHGLAGGEETQYF
TRBJ2-7 | few | TRBD1 | TRBV5-1 | TGCGCCAGCAGCTTCGGGACAGGGGGAGACGAGCAGTACTTC | CASSFGTGGDEQYF
TRBJ2-6 | many | NA | TRBV7-3 | TGTGCCAGCAGCTTAAGAGAGGCGGCCTTCTCTGGGGCCAACGTCCTGACTTTC | CASSLREAAFSGANVLTF
TRBJ2-1 | NA | TRBD2 | TRBV10-3 | TGTGCCATCAGTGATGCCGGGACTAGCGGGGTCCATGAGCAGTTCTTC | CAISDAGTSGVHEQFF
TRBJ1-2 | many | TRBD1 | TRBV28 | TGTGCCAGCCGACTCGAAACGGGACAGGGCCCCACTAACTATGGCTACACCTTC | CASRLETGQGPTNYGYTF
TRBJ2-1 | few | NA | TRBV20-1 | TGCAGTGCCGGTCCAGCGGGTTCCCGGGTGTACAATGAGCAGTTCTTC | CSAGPAGSRVYNEQFF
TRBJ1-5 | few | TRBD1 | TRBV15 | TGTGCCACCAGCCCCGGGACAGGATATAGCAATCAGCCCCAGCATTTT | CATSPGTGYSNQPQHF
TRBJ2-4 | NA | NA | TRBV4-3 | TGCGCCAGCAGCCACTTGGGACCAGCCAAAAACATTCAGTACTTC | CASSHLGPAKNIQYF
TRBJ2-1 | few | NA | TRBV7-2 | TGTGCCAGCAGCTCTACCTATAGCGGCAATGAGCAGTTCTTC | CASSSTYSGNEQFF
TRBJ2-3 | NA | TRBD2 | TRBV4-3 | TGCGCCAGCAGCCAAGATTCGGCGGGGGGGCCCCCAGATACGCAGTATTTT | CASSQDSAGGPPDTQYF
TRBJ2-1 | many | NA | TRBV19 | TGTGCCAGTAGTGACATAGGAACGGGTGGGGGTGAGCAGTTCTTC | CASSDIGTGGGEQFF
TRBJ2-5 | NA | NA | TRBV2 | TGTGCCAGCAGTGAACTAGGCCCGCAGGGGACCCAGTACTTC | CASSELGPQGTQYF
TRBJ1-1 | NA | NA | TRBV7-9 | TGTGCCAGCAGCCCCCTGGTGGGGTGGAACACTGAAGCTTTCTTT | CASSPLVGWNTEAFF
TRBJ1-1 | many | NA | TRBV5-1 | TGCGCCAGCAGTTTTACAGGGCCGAACACTGAAGCTTTCTTT | CASSFTGPNTEAFF
TRBJ2-1 | few | TRBD1 | TRBV6-1 | TGTGCCAGCCGACTCAGACAGGGCAAGCCTCCCAATGAGCAGTTCTTC | CASRLRQGKPPNEQFF
TRBJ2-1 | few | TRBD1 | TRBV15 | TGTGCCACCAGCAGAGAGGGACAGGGGCGCCCTTCTTGGAATGAGCAGTTCTTC | CATSREGQGRPSWNEQFF
TRBJ2-3 | few | TRBD2 | TRBV7-9 | TGTGCCAGCAGCTTAGCCGAGACTAGCGCAGATACGCAGTATTTT | CASSLAETSADTQYF
TRBJ2-3 | NA | TRBD2 | TRBV11-2 | TGTGCCAGCAGCTTAGGGCTAGCGGGGGTAGATACGCAGTATTTT | CASSLGLAGVDTQYF
TRBJ2-3 | NA | TRBD2 | TRBV15 | TGTGCCACCAGCAGAGGGACTAGCTTGACAGATACGCAGTATTTT | CATSRGTSLTDTQYF
TRBJ1-5 | many | NA | TRBV6-5 | TGTGCCAGCAGTTACTACCTGGCCCCAAATCAGCCCCAGCATTTT | CASSYYLAPNQPQHF
TRBJ2-7 | many | NA | TRBV7-8 | TGTGCCAGCAGCTTAGTGAGGATACCTGGGAGCCGACCCAACAGCTCCTACGAGCAGTACTTC | CASSLVRIPGSRPNSSYEQYF
TRBJ1-4 | many | NA | TRBV7-9 | TGTGCCAGCAGCTCAATGACCGGAAAACTGTTTTTT | CASSSMTGKLFF
TRBJ2-4 | few | NA | TRBV11-2 | TGTGCCAGCAGCTTAGATCTCTATGGGGCTAGGGAAAACATTCAGTACTTC | CASSLDLYGARENIQYF
TRBJ1-2 | few | NA | TRBV9 | TGTGCCAGCAGCGTAGCGACAGACGATGGCTACACCTTC | CASSVATDDGYTF
TRBJ2-3 | NA | TRBD2 | TRBV20-1 | TGCAGTGCTAGAGGTAGCGGGGGGCCGTACACAGATACGCAGTATTTT | CSARGSGGPYTDTQYF
TRBJ1-1 | few | NA | TRBV11-1 | TGTGCCAGCAGCTTAGATACAAGTACTGAAGCTTTCTTT | CASSLDTSTEAFF
TRBJ2-5 | few | NA | TRBV4-2 | TGTGCCAGCAGCCAAGATCTTCCAGTAGGGGAGACCCAGTACTTC | CASSQDLPVGETQYF
TRBJ1-2 | many | TRBD1 | TRBV19 | TGTGCCAGTCGGACAGGGGGCTCGCATGGCTACACCTTC | CASRTGGSHGYTF
TRBJ2-7 | many | NA | TRBV2 | TGTGCCAGCAGTAACAACTACGAGCAGTACTTC | CASSNNYEQYF
TRBJ2-1 | many | NA | TRBV7-2 | TGTGCCAGCAGTTTGAGCTACAATGAGCAGTTCTTC | CASSLSYNEQFF
TRBJ1-6 | many | NA | TRBV9 | TGTGCCAGCAGCTCCGGACCTCAAATATCCAATTCACCCCTCCACTTT | CASSSGPQISNSPLHF
TRBJ1-6 | NA | TRBD1 | TRBV20-1 | TGCAGTGGAAGACAGGGAGGGAATAATTCACCCCTCCACTTT | CSGRQGGNNSPLHF
TRBJ2-1 | NA | NA | TRBV2 | TGTGCCAGGGGCTTGGCGGGGAGGAATGAGCAGTTCTTC | CARGLAGRNEQFF
TRBJ2-7 | NA | TRBD1 | TRBV29-1 | TGCAGCGTTGAAGGGACAGGGGGAAACGAGCAGTACTTC | CSVEGTGGNEQYF
TRBJ1-2 | NA | NA | TRBV6-6 | TGTGCCAGCAGTTACTCCGAGGGTCCTAACTATGGCTACACCTTC | CASSYSEGPNYGYTF
TRBJ1-1 | few | NA | TRBV6-2/TRBV6-3 | TGTGCCAGCACCCAAGGGGGAAACACTGAAGCTTTCTTT | CASTQGGNTEAFF
TRBJ2-1 | NA | NA | TRBV7-2 | TGTGCCAGCAGCCCTTACAGATCTCTCTCCTACAATGAGCAGTTCTTC | CASSPYRSLSYNEQFF
TRBJ1-5 | many | NA | TRBV7-2 | TGTGCCAGCAGCTTAGCGCTACAGAATCAGCCCCAGCATTTT | CASSLALQNQPQHF
TRBJ2-1 | few | NA | TRBV3-1 | TGTGCCAGCAGCCAAGCCGAGGGGAATGAGCAGTTCTTC | CASSQAEGNEQFF
TRBJ1-1 | many | TRBD1 | TRBV20-1 | TGCAGTGCTAGGGCGGGACAGGCGAACACTGAAGCTTTCTTT | CSARAGQANTEAFF
TRBJ2-6 | few | NA | TRBV6-5 | TGTGCCAGCAGTTACGAGGGGACTGGGGCCAACGTCCTGACTTTC | CASSYEGTGANVLTF
TRBJ2-7 | NA | NA | TRBV28 | TGTGCCAGCAGTCGCCCAAGCCGGGACGGGATCTACGAGCAGTACTTC | CASSRPSRDGIYEQYF
TRBJ1-5 | few | NA | TRBV10-3 | TGTGCCATCAACGGGAACAGGGATTATCAGCCCCAGCATTTT | CAINGNRDYQPQHF
TRBJ1-1 | many | NA | TRBV7-6 | TGTGCCAGCAGCTTAGATGCGGACTCGAACACTGAAGCTTTCTTT | CASSLDADSNTEAFF